This is a list of T cell receptor beta chains from one sample in a study of neurological immune-mediated disorders. MiXCR, applied by TCRdb to the 5' RACE reads, yields one record per CDR3 protein. The table shows about 69,000 distinct CDR3 sequences, with about 4% occurring only once. Input material: PBMCs. The receptors originated from a man aged 25 to 45 with multiple sclerosis. CDR3s include the opening cysteine and the closing phenylalanine or tryptophan. D genes are given only for firm matches. The size entry gives once, few, many, or a class for an expanded clone.

D: TRBD1; V: TRBV5-1; size: many; J: TRBJ1-1; CDR3: CASSFKTGFNTEAFF; DNA: TGCGCCAGCAGCTTTAAGACAGGGTTTAACACTGAAGCTTTCTTT
D: .; V: TRBV6-6; size: many; J: TRBJ1-1; CDR3: CASSYSSGAGRNTEAFF; DNA: TGTGCCAGCAGTTACTCGAGCGGAGCGGGGAGGAACACTGAAGCTTTCTTT
D: .; V: TRBV5-1; size: many; J: TRBJ1-1; CDR3: CASSLVPGNTEAFF; DNA: TGCGCCAGCAGCTTGGTACCAGGGAACACTGAAGCTTTCTTT
D: .; V: TRBV19; size: many; J: TRBJ2-7; CDR3: CASSIDLSTEEQYF; DNA: TGTGCCAGTAGTATAGATCTGAGTACCGAAGAGCAGTACTTC
D: .; V: TRBV20-1; size: many; J: TRBJ2-7; CDR3: CSASRGNEQYF; DNA: TGCAGTGCTAGTAGGGGGAACGAGCAGTACTTC
D: TRBD1; V: TRBV7-2; size: many; J: TRBJ2-1; CDR3: CASSLGTGVYNEQFF; DNA: TGTGCCAGCAGCTTAGGGACAGGGGTTTACAATGAGCAGTTCTTC
D: .; V: TRBV18; size: many; J: TRBJ2-5; CDR3: CASSPPKDETQYF; DNA: TGTGCCAGCTCACCACCGAAGGACGAGACCCAGTACTTC
D: .; V: TRBV12-3/TRBV12-4; size: many; J: TRBJ1-6; CDR3: CASREASASPLHF; DNA: TGTGCCAGCAGGGAGGCCTCCGCCTCACCCCTCCACTTT
D: .; V: TRBV7-8; size: many; J: TRBJ1-3; CDR3: CASSAAQRTALGTIYF; DNA: TGTGCCAGCAGCGCCGCACAGAGGACCGCTCTCGGCACCATATATTTT
D: TRBD1; V: TRBV5-1; size: many; J: TRBJ2-7; CDR3: CASSLAGGRREQYF; DNA: TGCGCCAGCAGCTTGGCAGGGGGAAGGCGCGAGCAGTACTTC
D: TRBD2; V: TRBV5-1; size: many; J: TRBJ2-1; CDR3: CASSSIAGGSSYNEQFF; DNA: TGCGCCAGCAGCTCGATAGCGGGGGGAAGCTCCTACAATGAGCAGTTCTTC
D: .; V: TRBV12-3/TRBV12-4; size: medium-sized; J: TRBJ2-4; CDR3: CASSPQGAKNIQYF; DNA: TGTGCCAGCAGTCCCCAGGGGGCCAAAAACATTCAGTACTTC
D: .; V: TRBV5-1; size: many; J: TRBJ2-5; CDR3: CASSLGTSRYQETQYF; DNA: TGCGCCAGCAGCTTGGGAACTAGCAGGTACCAAGAGACCCAGTACTTC
D: .; V: TRBV7-2; size: many; J: TRBJ2-6; CDR3: CASSAYLNSGANVLTF; DNA: TGTGCCAGCAGCGCCTACCTAAACTCTGGGGCCAACGTCCTGACTTTC
D: TRBD1; V: TRBV20-1; size: many; J: TRBJ2-1; CDR3: CSAITGGGDDEQFF; DNA: TGCAGTGCAATTACAGGGGGCGGTGACGATGAGCAGTTCTTC
D: .; V: TRBV5-6; size: many; J: TRBJ1-1; CDR3: CASRGGVNTEAFF; DNA: TGTGCCAGCAGGGGTGGAGTGAACACTGAAGCTTTCTTT
D: .; V: TRBV20-1; size: many; J: TRBJ1-5; CDR3: CSASSHSNQPQHF; DNA: TGCAGTGCTAGTAGCCATAGCAATCAGCCCCAGCATTTT
D: .; V: TRBV3-1; size: many; J: TRBJ2-5; CDR3: CASSPDYQETQYF; DNA: TGTGCCAGCAGCCCGGACTATCAAGAGACCCAGTACTTC
D: .; V: TRBV7-9; size: many; J: TRBJ1-6; CDR3: CASSLVADSPLHF; DNA: TGTGCCAGCAGCTTAGTCGCAGATTCACCCCTCCACTTT
D: .; V: TRBV5-1; size: many; J: TRBJ2-3; CDR3: CASSLPGPHTQYF; DNA: TGCGCCAGCAGCCTCCCGGGGCCACATACGCAGTATTTT
D: .; V: TRBV20-1; size: few; J: TRBJ2-3; CDR3: CSAPKDGLSTDTQYF; DNA: TGCAGTGCCCCAAAGGACGGACTCAGCACAGATACGCAGTATTTT
D: .; V: TRBV5-1; size: few; J: TRBJ2-3; CDR3: CASSVGVTDTQYF; DNA: TGCGCCAGCAGCGTAGGGGTCACAGATACGCAGTATTTT
D: TRBD2; V: TRBV12-3/TRBV12-4; size: many; J: TRBJ2-7; CDR3: CASSWSGTNSYEQYF; DNA: TGTGCCAGCAGTTGGTCCGGGACTAACTCCTACGAGCAGTACTTC
D: TRBD1; V: TRBV20-1; size: many; J: TRBJ1-1; CDR3: CSAQGQRNTEAFF; DNA: TGCAGTGCCCAGGGACAGAGGAACACTGAAGCTTTCTTT
D: TRBD1; V: TRBV5-1; size: many; J: TRBJ2-5; CDR3: CASSPGTGSPWAQYF; DNA: TGCGCCAGCAGCCCCGGGACAGGAAGTCCGTGGGCCCAGTACTTC
D: TRBD1; V: TRBV10-3; size: many; J: TRBJ2-7; CDR3: CAISGTGWEQYF; DNA: TGTGCCATCAGTGGGACAGGGTGGGAGCAGTACTTC
D: .; V: TRBV7-2; size: many; J: TRBJ2-3; CDR3: CASSRDWSTDTQYF; DNA: TGTGCCAGCAGCAGGGACTGGAGCACAGATACGCAGTATTTT
D: .; V: TRBV20-1; size: many; J: TRBJ1-1; CDR3: CSASPGSDTEAFF; DNA: TGCAGTGCTAGCCCGGGTTCAGACACTGAAGCTTTCTTT
D: TRBD1; V: TRBV20-1; size: once; J: TRBJ1-1; CDR3: CSARVQGVQGEAFF; DNA: TGCAGTGCTAGGGTACAGGGGGTTCAAGGTGAAGCTTTCTTT
D: .; V: TRBV10-1; size: many; J: TRBJ2-7; CDR3: CASSEYGVYEQYF; DNA: TGCGCCAGCAGTGAGTACGGGGTTTACGAGCAGTACTTC
D: .; V: TRBV5-1; size: many; J: TRBJ2-1; CDR3: CASSFRVARKVYNEQFF; DNA: TGCGCCAGCAGCTTCCGGGTGGCCCGTAAGGTCTACAATGAGCAGTTCTTC
D: .; V: TRBV25-1; size: many; J: TRBJ2-7; CDR3: CASSPRGRGYEQYF; DNA: TGTGCCAGCAGTCCCCGGGGAAGGGGGTACGAGCAGTACTTC
D: TRBD1; V: TRBV29-1; size: many; J: TRBJ2-3; CDR3: CSGEPDRGSTQYF; DNA: TGCAGCGGGGAACCGGACAGGGGCAGTACGCAGTATTTT
D: .; V: TRBV5-6; size: many; J: TRBJ2-5; CDR3: CASSSMDKQETQYF; DNA: TGTGCCAGCAGCTCAATGGACAAGCAAGAGACCCAGTACTTC
D: .; V: TRBV12-3/TRBV12-4; size: many; J: TRBJ2-7; CDR3: CASSFFSEQYF; DNA: TGTGCCAGCAGTTTTTTTTCCGAGCAGTACTTC
D: .; V: TRBV19; size: many; J: TRBJ1-1; CDR3: CASTPQGTQGAFF; DNA: TGTGCCAGTACCCCCCAGGGTACCCAAGGGGCTTTCTTT
D: TRBD1; V: TRBV5-1; size: many; J: TRBJ2-7; CDR3: CASSLGTGETYEQYF; DNA: TGCGCCAGCAGCCTCGGGACAGGCGAGACATACGAGCAGTACTTC
D: .; V: TRBV5-1; size: many; J: TRBJ2-3; CDR3: CASSLDGGYHTDTQYF; DNA: TGCGCCAGCAGCTTGGACGGGGGCTACCACACAGATACGCAGTATTTT
D: TRBD1; V: TRBV5-1; size: many; J: TRBJ1-1; CDR3: CASSWDSSEAFF; DNA: TGCGCCAGCAGCTGGGACAGTTCCGAAGCTTTCTTT
D: .; V: TRBV5-1; size: many; J: TRBJ2-7; CDR3: CASSLDYTRTYEQYF; DNA: TGCGCCAGCAGCTTGGATTACACCAGAACCTACGAGCAGTACTTC
D: .; V: TRBV27; size: many; J: TRBJ2-7; CDR3: CASSLNGHSYEQYF; DNA: TGTGCCAGCAGTTTAAACGGACACTCCTACGAGCAGTACTTC
D: .; V: TRBV12-3/TRBV12-4; size: many; J: TRBJ1-1; CDR3: CASTSYWTEAFF; DNA: TGTGCCAGCACCTCATACTGGACTGAAGCTTTCTTT
D: TRBD2; V: TRBV7-9; size: medium-sized; J: TRBJ2-5; CDR3: CASSPQTGGLTETQYF; DNA: TGTGCCAGCAGCCCCCAGACGGGGGGGCTTACCGAGACCCAGTACTTC
D: .; V: TRBV6-5; size: many; J: TRBJ2-7; CDR3: CASSYSSWDTSYEQYF; DNA: TGTGCCAGCAGTTACTCGAGTTGGGACACGTCCTACGAGCAGTACTTC
D: .; V: TRBV7-2; size: few; J: TRBJ1-5; CDR3: CASSRLGAPTNQPQHF; DNA: TGTGCCAGCAGCCGCCTGGGGGCACCGACCAATCAGCCCCAGCATTTT
D: TRBD2; V: TRBV7-2; size: many; J: TRBJ2-7; CDR3: CASSPAGGMYEQYF; DNA: TGTGCCAGCAGCCCGGCGGGGGGCATGTACGAGCAGTACTTC
D: .; V: TRBV6-6; size: many; J: TRBJ2-7; CDR3: CASSYIVDRSYEQYF; DNA: TGTGCCAGCAGTTACATAGTGGATAGGTCCTACGAGCAGTACTTC
D: TRBD1; V: TRBV6-1; size: many; J: TRBJ1-5; CDR3: CASSEFLTGINQPQHF; DNA: TGTGCCAGCAGTGAATTCTTGACAGGGATAAATCAGCCCCAGCATTTT
D: TRBD1; V: TRBV4-1; size: many; J: TRBJ1-1; CDR3: CASSVTGVTEAFF; DNA: TGCGCCAGCAGCGTAACAGGGGTTACTGAAGCTTTCTTT
D: .; V: TRBV3-1; size: few; J: TRBJ2-1; CDR3: CASSQDYVRGPGIF; DNA: TGTGCCAGCAGCCAAGACTATGTTAGGGGCCCCGGCATCTTC